These T cell receptor beta chains were read from a single sample in a study of shared clonotypes between healthy human individuals. Some clones are missing from TCRdb's copy, which holds only in-frame ones; the method was immunoSEQ multiplex PCR. The sample gives about 2.2 million clones, approximately 92% of which show up once; under 2% is in the top ten. The material sequenced was naive CD8+ T cells from PBMCs. The receptors were gathered from a man between 18 and 29 years old in good health. Some clones in this sample may be carry-over from other donors' samples. The CDR3 runs from the conserved cysteine through the conserved F or W. A D gene is named only where the DNA matches it firmly. Size is omitted from some rows. Given values are once, few, many or a class for expanded clones.

v_gene	d_gene	abundance	j_gene	CDR3aa	CDR3nt
TRBV27	NA	once	TRBJ2-5	CASSHDQGVQETQYF	TGTGCCAGCAGTCACGATCAGGGAGTCCAAGAGACCCAGTACTTC
TRBV28	TRBD1	NA	TRBJ2-7	CASSGQGALSVEQYF	TGTGCCAGCAGTGGGCAGGGGGCGCTTTCGGTCGAGCAGTACTTC
TRBV6-4	TRBD2	NA	TRBJ2-7	CASSDSRLAGGPYEQYF	TGTGCCAGCAGTGACTCGAGACTAGCGGGAGGCCCCTACGAGCAGTACTTC
TRBV7-9	TRBD2	NA	TRBJ2-1	CASSLVVLAGVGSYNEQFF	TGTGCCAGCAGCTTAGTCGTACTAGCGGGAGTGGGCTCCTACAATGAGCAGTTCTTC
TRBV14	NA	NA	TRBJ1-2	CASSRTGTGNYGYTF	TGTGCCAGCAGCCGAACAGGGACCGGGAACTATGGCTACACCTTC
TRBV28	NA	NA	TRBJ1-2	CASSHRGGGVDGYTF	TGTGCCAGCAGCCACCGCGGCGGGGGGGTGGATGGCTACACCTTC
TRBV7-8	TRBD2	NA	TRBJ2-7	CASSFPKASGSYEQYF	TGTGCCAGCAGCTTTCCCAAGGCTAGCGGGAGTTACGAGCAGTACTTC
TRBV5-1	NA	NA	TRBJ2-7	CASSLNQGTGYEQYF	TGCGCCAGCAGCCTAAACCAGGGAACGGGCTACGAGCAGTACTTC
TRBV19	NA	NA	TRBJ1-5	CASSPRDGDYSNQPQHF	TGTGCCAGTAGTCCTCGGGACGGCGATTATAGCAATCAGCCCCAGCATTTT
TRBV19	NA	NA	TRBJ2-5	CASSWPTRETQYF	TGTGCCAGTAGCTGGCCTACTCGGGAGACCCAGTACTTC
TRBV7-9	TRBD2	NA	TRBJ2-5	CASSTRLAGGSETQYF	TGTGCCAGCAGCACCCGACTAGCGGGAGGTTCGGAGACCCAGTACTTC
TRBV13	NA	NA	TRBJ2-7	CASSLGASKMREQYF	TGTGCCAGCAGCTTAGGGGCTAGCAAGATGAGGGAGCAGTACTTC
TRBV5-6	NA	NA	TRBJ2-2	CASSGTGELFF	TGTGCCAGCAGCGGGACAGGGGAGCTGTTTTTT
TRBV28	NA	NA	TRBJ1-2	CASSLSRSYTF	TGTGCCAGCAGTTTAAGCAGAAGCTACACCTTC
TRBV27	TRBD1	NA	TRBJ2-1	CASDPSGTELNEQFF	TGTGCCAGCGATCCCTCCGGGACAGAACTCAATGAGCAGTTCTTC
TRBV2	NA	few	TRBJ1-2	CASSETGQGYTF	TGTGCCAGCAGTGAAACAGGGCAAGGCTACACCTTC
TRBV19	TRBD1	NA	TRBJ1-1	CASSITGEGTEAFF	TGTGCCAGTAGTATAACAGGGGAAGGGACTGAAGCTTTCTTT
TRBV5-1	TRBD1	NA	TRBJ1-2	CASSPDRAQGGYTF	TGCGCCAGCAGCCCAGACAGGGCCCAAGGTGGCTACACCTTC
TRBV9	NA	NA	TRBJ1-1	CASSPLPTGNTEAFF	TGTGCCAGCAGCCCCCTTCCGACAGGGAACACTGAAGCTTTCTTT
TRBV10-3	TRBD2	NA	TRBJ2-3	CAIRLADSTDTQYF	TGTGCCATCAGACTAGCGGATAGCACAGATACGCAGTATTTT
TRBV7-2	TRBD1	NA	TRBJ1-5	CASSLNRGPNQPQHF	TGTGCCAGCAGCTTAAACAGGGGGCCCAATCAGCCCCAGCATTTT
TRBV7-6	NA	NA	TRBJ2-3	CASSTTDTQYF	TGTGCCAGCAGCACCACAGATACGCAGTATTTT
TRBV6-6	NA	NA	TRBJ2-7	CASTTGARSYEQYF	TGTGCCAGCACCACCGGGGCCAGGAGCTACGAGCAGTACTTC
TRBV4-2	NA	NA	TRBJ1-1	CASSQAGLEGDDTEAFF	TGTGCCAGCAGCCAAGCCGGTCTAGAAGGGGATGACACTGAAGCTTTCTTT
TRBV28	NA	once	TRBJ1-4	CASSLDRFREKLFF	TGTGCCAGCAGCCTCGACAGGTTTCGGGAAAAACTGTTTTTT
TRBV9	NA	NA	TRBJ2-1	CASSTHFLGLSSYNEQFF	TGTGCCAGCAGCACCCATTTTTTGGGGTTGAGCTCCTACAATGAGCAGTTCTTC
TRBV6-6	NA	NA	TRBJ2-7	CASSYSTGGLNEQYF	TGTGCCAGCAGTTACTCCACCGGGGGGCTCAACGAGCAGTACTTC
TRBV28	TRBD1	few	TRBJ1-4	CASSSSGTGEKLFF	TGTGCCAGCAGTTCGTCCGGGACAGGGGAAAAACTGTTTTTT
TRBV9	TRBD1	NA	TRBJ2-3	CASSALRDRAPDTQYF	TGTGCCAGCAGCGCCCTCCGGGACAGGGCCCCAGATACGCAGTATTTT
TRBV5-5	TRBD1	NA	TRBJ1-1	CASSSEPPGQMNTEAFF	TGTGCCAGCAGCTCCGAACCACCGGGACAGATGAACACTGAAGCTTTCTTT
TRBV7-9	TRBD1	NA	TRBJ2-7	CASSGEGTGATYEQYF	TGTGCCAGCAGCGGTGAGGGGACAGGGGCTACCTACGAGCAGTACTTC
TRBV5-1	TRBD2	NA	TRBJ2-2	CASSSWTSGSDTGELFF	TGCGCCAGCAGCTCCTGGACTAGCGGGAGTGACACCGGGGAGCTGTTTTTT
TRBV29-1	NA	NA	TRBJ2-7	CSAAGGGTSYEQYF	TGCAGCGCAGCGGGTGGGGGGACCTCCTACGAGCAGTACTTC
TRBV27	TRBD2	NA	TRBJ2-1	CASSSPTSAAYNEQFF	TGTGCCAGCAGTTCCCCGACTAGCGCCGCCTACAATGAGCAGTTCTTC
TRBV13	NA	NA	TRBJ1-1	CASSQWAEMNTEAFF	TGTGCCAGCAGCCAGTGGGCCGAGATGAACACTGAAGCTTTCTTT
TRBV2	TRBD1	NA	TRBJ2-1	CASRVTGVASYNEQFF	TGTGCCAGCAGGGTGACAGGGGTCGCCTCCTACAATGAGCAGTTCTTC
TRBV9	NA	NA	TRBJ1-1	CASGTPEEAFF	TGTGCCAGCGGGACCCCCGAGGAAGCTTTCTTT
TRBV4-1	TRBD1	NA	TRBJ2-7	CASSTERDRLYEQYF	TGCGCCAGCAGCACCGAACGGGACAGACTCTACGAGCAGTACTTC
TRBV27	TRBD2	NA	TRBJ2-1	CASSFQIRTSGTNEQFF	TGTGCCAGCAGTTTCCAGATCAGGACTAGCGGGACTAATGAGCAGTTCTTC
TRBV7-2	NA	NA	TRBJ1-1	CASSPRADTEAFF	TGTGCCAGCAGCCCCCGTGCTGATACTGAAGCTTTCTTT
TRBV4-1	TRBD2	NA	TRBJ2-7	CASSWTVGTKSYEQYF	TGCGCCAGCAGCTGGACCGTCGGGACTAAATCCTACGAGCAGTACTTC
TRBV28	NA	NA	TRBJ2-5	CASSLSGKETQYF	TGTGCCAGCAGTCTTAGCGGAAAAGAGACCCAGTACTTC
TRBV11-3	NA	NA	TRBJ2-5	CASSDRTEGYQETQYF	TGTGCCAGCAGCGACCGGACAGAGGGCTACCAAGAGACCCAGTACTTC
TRBV5-1	NA	NA	TRBJ2-3	CASSPRRDTQYF	TGCGCCAGCAGCCCGCGGCGGGATACGCAGTATTTT
TRBV19	NA	NA	TRBJ2-7	CASSILAGRHEQYF	TGTGCCAGTAGTATTCTAGCCGGGCGCCACGAGCAGTACTTC
TRBV13	NA	few	TRBJ2-1	CASSLGAPGTYNEQFF	TGTGCCAGCAGCTTAGGAGCCCCTGGAACCTACAATGAGCAGTTCTTC
TRBV7-9	NA	NA	TRBJ2-3	CASSSITDTQYF	TGTGCCAGCAGTTCCATCACAGATACGCAGTATTTT
TRBV9	TRBD1	NA	TRBJ1-2	CASSVGTGKNYGYTF	TGTGCCAGCAGCGTAGGGACAGGCAAAAACTATGGCTACACCTTC
TRBV6-1	NA	once	TRBJ1-5	CASFRDSSQPQHF	TGTGCCAGCTTCCGGGACTCCAGTCAGCCCCAGCATTTT
TRBV15	TRBD1	NA	TRBJ2-2	CATSRDRGVTGELFF	TGTGCCACCAGCCGGGACAGGGGAGTAACCGGGGAGCTGTTTTTT
TRBV11-1	NA	NA	TRBJ2-2	CASSYRPTGELFF	TGTGCCAGCAGCTACCGCCCCACCGGGGAGCTGTTTTTT
TRBV5-4	NA	NA	TRBJ1-1	CASSWKTAPNTEAFF	TGTGCCAGCAGCTGGAAGACCGCCCCGAACACTGAAGCTTTCTTT
TRBV7-6	NA	NA	TRBJ2-7	CASSLAGTSRLYEQYF	TGTGCCAGCAGCTTAGCCGGGACGTCGAGACTCTACGAGCAGTACTTC
TRBV6-5	TRBD2	NA	TRBJ2-7	CASSYSGLAYEQYF	TGTGCCAGCAGTTACTCTGGACTAGCTTACGAGCAGTACTTC
TRBV7-9	NA	NA	TRBJ2-7	CASSPSGYEQYF	TGTGCCAGCAGCCCCTCGGGCTACGAGCAGTACTTC